The clone carrying this T cell receptor (beta chain) is a singleton in its sample. The antigen is unknown. The record originates from a study of cytomegalovirus exposure and HLA in healthy donors. With 60 Vbeta and 13 Jbeta primers, the PCR was carried out. TCRdb's table, derived via immunoSEQ multiplex PCR, lists solely in-frame clones and lacks some. This repertoire shows about 85,000 clones, approximately 80% found once; its top ten account for 20% to 25%. The study, taken as a whole, reports: As a later analysis showed, a missense DCLRE1C variant was linked to trimming of TCR beta V- and J-genes. TRBV6-2, TRBV6-3 and some other V segments were unresolvable in 87-base-pair reads. One cluster of highly shared sequence variants probably arose as a sequencing artifact. DRB1 had the most TCR associations and HLA-C the fewest, a later analysis found, with rates varying by HLA locus.

V lost 6 bases to trimming and J lost 1 base, with 22 bases between them. The CDR3 length is 19 residues. Looked up from germline, CDR1 is MNHEY and CDR2 is SMNVEV (reference sequence). The sequencing sample was made of PBMCs. The origin of this receptor is a woman in her forties or fifties in good health and CMV-seropositive. The genes are TRBV27 and TRBJ2-6; possible D gene TRBD2, 6 bases. Written as DNA, the CDR3 is TGTGCCAGCAGGCCGGGGAGGTCCTTTGCCCGTTCTGGGGCCAACGTCCTGACTTTC. Translation gives CASRPGRSFARSGANVLTF.